This entry describes one TCR beta chain. Its antigen is undetermined. Treatment here: roughly 10-day PBMC culture with coronavirus spike peptide pools or control peptides (ViraFEST assay). PCR positivity dates ran from March to December 2020, preceding US Alpha, Beta and Delta variants. This sample is drawn from a study of vaccination and CD4 T cells after COVID-19. For the study at large: Overlapping SARS-CoV-2, HCoV-NL63, HCoV-OC43 and HCoV-229E spike peptides stimulated the cells.

The Oncomine TCR Beta short-read assay was applied to DNA of cultured CD4+ T cells. From the PCR reads, TCRdb called clonotypes with MiXCR, one entry per CDR3 protein. The data contain just over 15,000 distinct CDR3 sequences, approximately 71% of them singletons. CDR3 length: 16 amino acids. The V gene's germline CDR1 is SEHNR and CDR2 FQNEAQ (reference sequence). Trimming took 4 bases from V and 9 from J; bases not matched to a gene: 11. This receptor was identified in a human donor who had recovered from COVID-19. Sequenced sample: CD4+ T cells from blood, cultured in vitro. The V call is TRBV7-9, the J call TRBJ1-6; 8 nucleotides agree with TRBD1. In DNA form, the CDR3 reads TGTGCCAGCAGCTCTTGGCTTCAGGGGGCAGGTTCACCCCTCCACTTT. It translates to CASSSWLQGAGSPLHF.